Here is one T cell receptor (beta chain) with its context. Its specificity is unknown. These data originate in a study of beta chain features in type 1 diabetes. The overall study: Patient and healthy donor groups were alike in age, gender and cell yields.

Sequencing targeted expressed TCRB transcripts, as all isolated RNA had been reverse transcribed. Produced via immunoSEQ multiplex PCR; TCRdb's table is partial and in-frame only. The sample records fewer than 450,000 clones, roughly 14% being singletons. Points from the study as a whole: Type 1 diabetes patients had TCRB CDR3s that were shorter (moderately but significantly so) in all four CD4+ subsets. Unsettled here was the matter of whether HLA type influences TCRB rearrangement.

CDR1 LNHDA and CDR2 SQIVND come from the germline V gene (reference sequence). V lost 6 bases and J 1 base, leaving 15 bases between the germline ends. The CDR3 length is 15 residues. Material: naive CD4+ T cells from blood. The V gene is TRBV19, the J gene TRBJ1-2; D remains unclear. The clonotype comes from a woman in her late teens or twenties with type 1 diabetes. CDR3 in DNA: TGTGCCAGTAGCCCCGTGGGGAGGCTTAACTATGGCTACACCTTC. Encoded protein: CASSPVGRLNYGYTF.